The 31 T cell receptor beta chains reported below all come from one sample, sequenced in a study of shared clonotypes between healthy human individuals. TCRdb keeps only in-frame clones here, not all; method: immunoSEQ multiplex PCR. The table records 2 million to 2.5 million clones, approximately 95% of them present only once. Input material: naive CD4+ T cells from PBMCs. The subset denotes: CD45RA+ positively selected. These receptors all stem from a man between 18 and 35 years old in good health. Some clones in this sample may be carry-over from other donors' samples.

This chain joins TRBV7-2 and TRBJ2-1, with 7 bases matching TRBD2. V was clipped by 5 bases and J by 0 bases; unmatched bases: 7. The CDR3 sequence is 16 residues long. Germline assignment: CDR1 SGHTA and CDR2 FQGNSA. CDR3 loop: CASSHSGSSSYNEQFF. The CDR3 DNA reads as TGTGCCAGCAGCCATAGCGGGTCCAGCTCCTACAATGAGCAGTTCTTC.

The chain combines TRBV11-1 with TRBJ2-5; 9 bases map to TRBD1. This CDR3 contains 15 residues. Per the germline V gene, CDR1 is SGHAT and CDR2 is FQDESV (reference sequence). Trimming took 5 bases from V and 1 from J; bases not matched to a gene: 5. The CDR3 nucleotides are TGTGCCAGCAGCAGAAAGGGACAGGGCCAAGAGACCCAGTACTTC. This gives the protein CASSRKGQGQETQYF. The full variable domain, completed using reference TRBV11-1 and TRBJ2-5, is EAEVAQSPRYKITEKSQAVAFWCDPISGHATLYWYRQILGQGPELLVQFQDESVVDDSQLPKDRFSAERLKGVDSTLKIQPAELGDSAMYLCASSRKGQGQETQYFGPGTRLLVL.

This clone came up once. CDR3 in amino acids: CASGPFVQETQYF. As DNA, the CDR3 is TGTGCCAGCGGGCCTTTTGTTCAAGAGACCCAGTACTTC. This chain connects TRBV27 to TRBJ2-5; no reliable D call. The CDR3 spans 13 residues. V lost 8 bases, J lost 2 bases, and 12 bases lay in between. The germline gives CDR1 MNHEY, CDR2 SMNVEV (reference sequence).

The CDR3 nucleotides read TGTGCCAGCAAACCTTCCAGTACCCAAGAGACCCAGTACTTC. It translates to CASKPSSTQETQYF. This chain uses TRBV6-1 with TRBJ2-5; D uncertain. There are 14 residues in the CDR3. The V end was cut by 7 bases, the J end by 1 base, with 13 bases between. CDR1 and CDR2 (germline): MNHNS, SASEGT.

The J gene is TRBJ2-1, the V gene TRBV2; 11 nucleotides align to TRBD2. The CDR3 contains 19 residues. V gave up 9 bases and J gave up 4 bases; unmatched junction bases: 20. In germline, CDR1 is SNHLY, CDR2 FYNNEI. In DNA form, the CDR3 reads TGTGCCAGGGACTCGACAGGGCTGGGCCTAGCGGGAGGATACAATGAGCAGTTCTTC. Its translation is CARDSTGLGLAGGYNEQFF.

The genes are TRBV30 and TRBJ2-5; 9 bases map to TRBD1. Germline CDR1 GTSNPN, CDR2 SVGIG (reference sequence). The CDR3 covers 13 residues. DNA for the CDR3: TGTGCTGGACGGGGGACAGGGCGGGAGACCCAGTACTTC. This encodes CAGRGTGRETQYF.

J is TRBJ2-7 and V is TRBV11-3, with 8 bases fitting TRBD1. Unmatched junction bases numbered 14, after V lost 4 bases and J lost 3 bases. Looked up from germline, CDR1 is SGHNT and CDR2 is YENEEA. The CDR3 extends over 17 amino acids. CDR3 bases: TGTGCCAGCAGCTCATCGGGGCCCGGACAGGGCTTCTACGAGCAGTACTTC. Translating it yields CASSSSGPGQGFYEQYF.

The J gene is TRBJ2-1, the V gene TRBV25-1; a possible D gene is TRBD1 (5 bases). The CDR3 loop spans 10 amino acids. The V end was cut by 8 bases, the J end by 6 bases, with 5 bases between. CDR1 is MGHDK and CDR2 is SYGVNS in the germline V gene. The CDR3 DNA reads TGTGCCAGCGGGGCCAATGAGCAGTTCTTC. It encodes CASGANEQFF.

The chain carries TRBV15 and TRBJ2-5, with D possibly TRBD1 on 6 matching bases. Trimming removed 5 bases from V and 5 bases from J, with 18 bases in between. Per germline, CDR1 LNHNV and CDR2 YYDKDF (reference sequence). The CDR3 consists of 15 residues. CDR3: CATSSTGKRWETQYF. For the CDR3, the DNA is TGTGCCACCAGCTCCACAGGGAAAAGGTGGGAGACCCAGTACTTC.

The chain combines TRBV4-1 with TRBJ2-4; tentatively, D is TRBD2 (6 bases). The CDR3 is 16 residues long. The ends were cut back, 4 bases at V and 0 bases at J, with 13 bases in the middle. CDR1 MGHRA and CDR2 YSYEKL come from the germline V gene. The CDR3 region has the DNA TGCGCCAGCAGCCCTCAACCGGGACTAGCCAAAAACATTCAGTACTTC. Translated: CASSPQPGLAKNIQYF.

The chain recombines TRBV13 with TRBJ1-2; D perhaps matches TRBD1 (5 bases). Trimming stripped 4 bases from V and 10 bases from J, with 16 bases between. Germline-derived CDR1 and CDR2 are PRHDT and FYEKMQ (reference sequence). The CDR3 sequence is 13 residues long. This chain's CDR3 is CASSSASGTSYTF. For the CDR3, the DNA is TGTGCCAGCAGCTCCGCATCTGGGACTTCCTACACCTTC.

The rearrangement joins TRBV30 to TRBJ2-5, with a tentative D call TRBD2 (6 bases). Gene TRBJ2-7 matches the end of the DNA better, so the J call may be wrong. The CDR3 covers 15 residues. Germline V gene sequence: CDR1 GTSNPN, CDR2 SVGIG (reference sequence). The CDR3 DNA is TGTGCCTGGAGTGACACGCGGGATCTGTCCTACGAGCAGTACTTC. Amino acids: CAWSDTRDLSYEQYF.

The rearrangement joins TRBV28 to TRBJ1-5; D unresolved. V lost 1 base and J 2 bases, leaving 12 bases between the germline ends. Germline assignment: CDR1 MDHEN and CDR2 SYDVKM. This CDR3 has 16 residues. CDR3 coding DNA: TGTGCCAGCAGTTTATTGCGGGTTGAAGGCAATCAGCCCCAGCATTTT. This encodes CASSLLRVEGNQPQHF.

CDR3: CASRATGGGGTQYF. The DNA for the CDR3 is TGTGCCAGCAGGGCAACAGGGGGCGGCGGGACCCAGTACTTC. This chain joins TRBV6-5 and TRBJ2-5; TRBD1 matches at 9 bases. This CDR3 is 14 amino acids long. In germline, CDR1 is MNHEY, CDR2 SVGAGI. The ends lost 6 bases at V and 7 bases at J; junction bases unmatched: 9.

This chain uses TRBV11-3 with TRBJ2-3, with D perhaps matching TRBD1 (6 bases). The V end was cut by 5 bases, the J end by 6 bases, with 15 bases between. CDR3 length: 14 amino acids. Germline CDR1 reads SGHNT; CDR2 reads YENEEA. The CDR3 sequence: CASSPAGAPDTQYF. The CDR3 DNA reads as TGTGCCAGCAGCCCAGCAGGGGCGCCGGATACGCAGTATTTT. Full variable domain (rest looked up from reference TRBV11-3 and TRBJ2-3): EAGVVQSPRYKIIEKKQPVAFWCNPISGHNTLYWYLQNLGQGPELLIRYENEEAVDDSQLPKDRFSAERLKGVDSTLKIQPAELGDSAVYLCASSPAGAPDTQYFGPGTRLTVL.

The gene calls are TRBV5-4 and TRBJ1-2; D remains ambiguous. Germline V gives CDR1 SGHNT, CDR2 YYREEE (reference sequence). The CDR3 extends over 12 amino acids. V was cut by 2 bases and J by 6 bases, with 8 bases left in between. CDR3 DNA sequence: TGTGCCAGCAGCTTATCAGAGAATGGCTACACCTTC. The encoded protein is CASSLSENGYTF. Full variable domain (remainder filled in from reference TRBV5-4 and TRBJ1-2): ETGVTQSPTHLIKTRGQQVTLRCSSQSGHNTVSWYQQALGQGPQFIFQYYREEENGRGNFPPRFSGLQFPNYSSELNVNALELDDSALYLCASSLSENGYTFGSGTRLTVV.

The chain recombines TRBV28 with TRBJ2-2, with D possibly matching TRBD1 (6 bases). The V and J ends lost 3 bases and 6 bases respectively, with 17 bases between them. The CDR3 consists of 16 residues. CDR1 and CDR2 from the germline V gene are MDHEN and SYDVKM. CDR3 residues: CASSFGGRRGAGELFF. CDR3 coding DNA: TGTGCCAGCAGTTTTGGGGGTCGCAGGGGTGCCGGGGAGCTGTTTTTT.

V and J are TRBV7-9 and TRBJ2-2; possibly TRBD2 for D (6 bases). In germline, CDR1 is SEHNR, CDR2 FQNEAQ (reference sequence). V was clipped by 5 bases and J by 1 base, with 11 bases between them. The CDR3 contains 15 residues. The CDR3 DNA is TGTGCCAGCAGCCCCGGGACTCAGAACACCGGGGAGCTGTTTTTT. Translating it yields CASSPGTQNTGELFF.

The chain uses TRBV7-8 and TRBJ1-4; D is unresolved. The CDR3 consists of 14 residues. The germline CDR1 and CDR2 sequences are SGHVS and FQNEAQ. Trimming removed 5 bases at V and 7 bases at J, with 14 bases between. Written as DNA, the CDR3 is TGTGCCAGCAGCCCGGACCCGGCGGGTGAAAAACTGTTTTTT. It yields the protein CASSPDPAGEKLFF.

Written as DNA, the CDR3 is TGTGCCAGCAGCTTAAGGAGGGGAGGCGGGGAGACCCAGTACTTC. Translated: CASSLRRGGGETQYF. This chain connects TRBV7-2 to TRBJ2-5; D possibly corresponds to TRBD2 (6 bases). CDR1 SGHTA and CDR2 FQGNSA come from the germline V gene. The V and J ends lost 2 bases and 5 bases respectively, with 15 bases between them. The CDR3 spans 15 residues. Complete variable domain (other parts from reference TRBV7-2 and TRBJ2-5): GAGVSQSPSNKVTEKGKDVELRCDPISGHTALYWYRQSLGQGLEFLIYFQGNSAPDKSGLPSDRFSAERTGGSVSTLTIQRTQQEDSAVYLCASSLRRGGGETQYFGPGTRLLVL.

V is TRBV7-9 and J is TRBJ1-1; D uncertain. The ends were cut back, 2 bases at V and 5 bases at J, with 12 bases in the middle. Germline V gene data show CDR1 as SEHNR and CDR2 as FQNEAQ (reference sequence). This CDR3 has 14 residues. In DNA, the CDR3 is TGTGCCAGCAGCTTATTCGCCTGGGATACTGAAGCTTTCTTT. It yields the protein CASSLFAWDTEAFF.

This clone has only a few counts. This likely comes from a read error, as the CDR3 has no conserved phenylalanine or tryptophan at its end. It is unclear where the CDR3 begins or ends on the DNA, so no DNA is shown, and the CDR3 is as TCRdb lists it. The genes are TRBV30 and TRBJ1-4. The CDR3 contains 9 residues when both ends are counted. Per the germline V gene, CDR1 is GTSNPN and CDR2 is SVGIG (reference sequence). The CDR3 region is CAWPDVPGS.

For this clone: The same CDR3 also results from other DNA sequences found in this sample. The chain joins TRBV7-3 to TRBJ2-5; 8 bases map to TRBD1. V trimming: 6 bases; J trimming: 4 bases; junction bases outside the gene matches: 4. CDR3 size: 13 residues. Germline lookup yields CDR1 SGHTA and CDR2 FQGTGA. The CDR3 DNA reads TGTGCCAGCAGTTACGGACAGGGAGAGACCCAGTACTTC. It is translated as CASSYGQGETQYF.

The table lists this clone with a count of one. V and J are TRBV9 and TRBJ1-2, with a possible D match to TRBD1 (6 bases). This CDR3 has 16 residues. The V end lost 3 bases, the J end lost 4 bases, and 19 bases lay between the germline ends. Germline values: CDR1 SGDLS, CDR2 YYNGEE. The CDR3 coding sequence is TGTGCCAGCAGCGCTGTAGACAGGAATCAGCCCTATGGCTACACCTTC. The encoded protein is CASSAVDRNQPYGYTF.

The J gene is TRBJ2-1, the V gene TRBV5-1, with D unclear. CDR3 length equals 14 residues. Germline CDR1 is SGHRS and CDR2 is YFSETQ. Deletions cut 0 bases from V and 7 bases from J, with 11 bases between. The CDR3 bases are TGCGCCAGCAGCTTGGGGAGCCTACTTAATGAGCAGTTCTTC. Encoded protein: CASSLGSLLNEQFF.

The gene calls are TRBV11-2 and TRBJ1-5, with 7 bases identical to TRBD1. The V gene's germline CDR1 is SGHAT and CDR2 FQNNGV. The CDR3 has 14 residues. Trimming took 4 bases from V and 3 from J; bases not matched to a gene: 3. The CDR3 DNA reads as TGTGCCAGCAGCTCTACAGGGGCCAATCAGCCCCAGCATTTT. Translation: CASSSTGANQPQHF.

V and J are TRBV6-6 and TRBJ2-5; D is undetermined. V lost 6 bases and J 9 bases, leaving 11 bases between the germline ends. Germline lookup yields CDR1 MNHNY and CDR2 SVGAGI (reference sequence). The CDR3 runs to 11 residues. The CDR3 region has the DNA TGTGCCAGCAGCCGACTCCCGCCCCAGTACTTC. Translation: CASSRLPPQYF.

The chain has TRBV11-1 and TRBJ2-7, with no clear D. Germline V gives CDR1 SGHAT, CDR2 FQDESV (reference sequence). V lost 3 bases, J lost 0 bases, and 9 bases lay in between. The CDR3 is 14 residues long. For the CDR3, the DNA is TGTGCCAGCAGCTTGGATATCAACTCCTACGAGCAGTACTTC. Translating it yields CASSLDINSYEQYF.

The chain links TRBV7-2 to TRBJ2-3, with TRBD2 identical over 10 bases. This CDR3 spans 13 amino acids. The V segment lost 5 bases and the J segment 10 bases; nucleotides outside the gene matches: 6. Germline loops: CDR1 SGHTA, CDR2 FQGNSA. The CDR3 DNA reads as TGTGCCAGCAGCCTCGAGAGCGGGAGGGCGCAGTATTTT. It is translated as CASSLESGRAQYF.

As to this clone: At one end, the junction sequence differs from germline, possibly due to a read error. V usage is TRBV5-4 and J usage is TRBJ1-1, with 9 positions matching TRBD1. The CDR3 sequence is 12 residues long. The germline gives CDR1 SGHNT, CDR2 YYREEE (reference sequence). The CDR3 DNA sequence: TGTGCCAGCAGCTCAACCCGGGACAGGGCCACCTTT. This sequence encodes CASSSTRDRATF.

This clone was recorded a few times. The rearrangement joins TRBV5-1 to TRBJ1-1, with 7 bases aligning to TRBD1. This CDR3 has 13 amino acids. CDR1 and CDR2 from the germline V gene are SGHRS and YFSETQ. The trim removed 5 bases at V and 2 bases at J, leaving 3 bases unmatched. DNA of the CDR3: TGCGCCAGCAGGGGGACAGCAAACACTGAAGCTTTCTTT. This translates into CASRGTANTEAFF.